This paragraph covers one T cell receptor (beta chain) sequence. Its antigen remains unknown. This record comes from a study of OX40 agonist ivuxolimab in advanced cancers. Across the study: From about 23 to 85 years was the age range, with a mean of roughly 64 years, and roughly 80% were male.

The germline gives CDR1 MNHEY, CDR2 SMNVEV (reference sequence). The CDR3 totals 13 residues. J was trimmed by 6 bases and V by 5 bases; bases with no gene match: 4. The method was immunoSEQ multiplex PCR; TCRdb's version includes in-frame clones alone and lacks a portion of them. The sample carries 74,000 or so clones, about nine tenths recorded once. Whole-study results and caveats: In the 0.1-3.0 mg/kg groups, partial responders showed among the lowest expansion. Circulating CD4+ and CD8+ T cells showed clonal expansion by week 6 at 0.1 to 3.0 mg/kg. CD8+ T cells showed, on average, more clonal expansion than CD4+ cells.

This TCR derives from an adult with an advanced solid tumor such as melanoma, head and neck, liver or kidney cancer. Sample: CD4+ or CD8+ T cells sorted from blood, taken in a trial of the OX40 agonist ivuxolimab. The genes are TRBV27 and TRBJ1-5, with 7 nucleotides matching TRBD1. The CDR3 DNA is TGTGCCAGCAGTCATACAGGGGTTCAGCCCCAGCATTTT. Its translation: CASSHTGVQPQHF.